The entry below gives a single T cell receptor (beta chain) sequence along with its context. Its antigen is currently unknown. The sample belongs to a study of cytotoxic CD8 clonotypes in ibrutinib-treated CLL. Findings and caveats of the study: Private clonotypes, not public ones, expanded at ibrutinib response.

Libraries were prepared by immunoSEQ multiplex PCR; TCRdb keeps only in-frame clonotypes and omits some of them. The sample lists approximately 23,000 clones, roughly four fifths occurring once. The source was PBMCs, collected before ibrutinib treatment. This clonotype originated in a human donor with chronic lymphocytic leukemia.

CDR3 protein: CASSGGGQETQYF. In DNA form, the CDR3 reads TGTGCCAGCAGCGGAGGGGGCCAAGAGACCCAGTACTTC. The V call is TRBV5-6, the J call TRBJ2-5, with D perhaps being TRBD1 or TRBD2 (6 bases each). The germline CDR1 and CDR2 sequences are SGHDT and YYEEEE. V lost 4 bases, J lost 1 base, and 8 bases lay in between. This CDR3 comprises 13 residues.